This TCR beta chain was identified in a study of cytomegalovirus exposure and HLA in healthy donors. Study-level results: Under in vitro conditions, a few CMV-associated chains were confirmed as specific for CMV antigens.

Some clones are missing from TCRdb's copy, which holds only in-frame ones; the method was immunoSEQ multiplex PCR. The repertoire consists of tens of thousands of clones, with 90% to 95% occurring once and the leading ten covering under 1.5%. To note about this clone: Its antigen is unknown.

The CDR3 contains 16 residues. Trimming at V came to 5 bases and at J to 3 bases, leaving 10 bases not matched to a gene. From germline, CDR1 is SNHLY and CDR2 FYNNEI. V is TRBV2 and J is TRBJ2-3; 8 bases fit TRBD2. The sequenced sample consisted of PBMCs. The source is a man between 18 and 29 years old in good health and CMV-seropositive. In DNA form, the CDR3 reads TGTGCCAGCAGTCAGCTTTCAACTAGCGGAACAGATACGCAGTATTTT. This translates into CASSQLSTSGTDTQYF. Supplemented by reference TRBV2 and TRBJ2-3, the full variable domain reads EPEVTQTPSHQVTQMGQEVILRCVPISNHLYFYWYRQILGQKVEFLVSFYNNEISEKSEIFDDQFSVERPDGSNFTLKIRSTKLEDSAMYFCASSQLSTSGTDTQYFGPGTRLTVL.